Listed below are T cell receptor beta chains from one sample, sequenced in a study of cytomegalovirus exposure and HLA in healthy donors. Libraries were prepared by immunoSEQ multiplex PCR; TCRdb keeps only in-frame clonotypes and omits some of them. The table has 180,000 or so clones, roughly a tenth seen once; the top ten hold 1% to 1.5%. Sequenced input: PBMCs. The receptors were sampled from a woman aged 30 to 39 in good health and CMV-seropositive. CDR3s include the opening cysteine and the closing phenylalanine or tryptophan. The order of the fields is V gene, clone size, J gene, CDR3 protein. Where a row states a size, it is once, few, many or the class of an expanded clone; other rows omit it.

V: TRBV13
size: many
J: TRBJ2-7
CDR3: CASSPTSGSPQNEQYF

V: TRBV4-1
size: few
J: TRBJ1-1
CDR3: CASSLGHSNTEAFF

V: TRBV5-8
size: few
J: TRBJ2-3
CDR3: CASSLLDTQYF

V: TRBV5-8
size: few
J: TRBJ2-7
CDR3: CASSLAAGGVGEQYF

V: TRBV5-3
size: few
J: TRBJ2-3
CDR3: CARSLGPRELSTDTQYF

V: TRBV18
size: few
J: TRBJ2-7
CDR3: CASSPGGAGRPYEQYF

V: TRBV6-6
size: NA
J: TRBJ2-7
CDR3: CASSYRFVYEQYF

V: TRBV9
size: few
J: TRBJ2-2
CDR3: CASSGASGELFF

V: TRBV5-4
size: NA
J: NA
CDR3: CASSLTSAGVGYEQYF

V: TRBV27
size: NA
J: TRBJ2-2
CDR3: CASRAGVAAGELFF

V: TRBV5-5
size: few
J: TRBJ1-5
CDR3: CASSLGLDSYSYYSNQPQHF

V: TRBV25-1
size: NA
J: TRBJ1-1
CDR3: CASSYTRNTEAFF

V: TRBV19
size: few
J: TRBJ1-1
CDR3: CASSIIGIGGGLYNMNTEAFF

V: TRBV28
size: few
J: TRBJ2-7
CDR3: CASSLRSGEQYF

V: TRBV7-8
size: NA
J: TRBJ2-1
CDR3: CASVAGGDSEQFF

V: TRBV5-1
size: NA
J: TRBJ1-1
CDR3: CASSLQGGDTEAFF

V: TRBV4-2
size: once
J: TRBJ2-5
CDR3: CASSQDSRQGRETQYF

V: TRBV30
size: few
J: TRBJ2-3
CDR3: CAWSVGGRAADTQYF

V: TRBV4-2
size: few
J: TRBJ2-7
CDR3: CASSQRLAGGSYEQYF

V: TRBV2
size: NA
J: TRBJ1-1
CDR3: CASSGQGFTEAFF

V: TRBV7-9
size: NA
J: TRBJ2-7
CDR3: CASRGDGEQYF

V: TRBV7-9
size: NA
J: TRBJ2-7
CDR3: CASSPSQRSSTYEQYF

V: TRBV6-5
size: few
J: TRBJ2-3
CDR3: CASSYSRQTSTDTQYF

V: TRBV7-9
size: NA
J: TRBJ2-7
CDR3: CASSSGWTGFPYEQYF

V: TRBV29-1
size: few
J: TRBJ2-7
CDR3: CSVTGTSYEQYF

V: TRBV29-1
size: few
J: TRBJ2-3
CDR3: CSVSGGDTQYF

V: TRBV2
size: few
J: TRBJ2-1
CDR3: CASSLLSGSYYNEQFF

V: TRBV4-2
size: few
J: TRBJ1-1
CDR3: CASSSGLQRDTEAFF

V: TRBV5-1
size: few
J: TRBJ2-2
CDR3: CASRLPQGDTGELFF

V: TRBV30
size: NA
J: TRBJ2-1
CDR3: CAWDRVLPISEQFF

V: TRBV5-1
size: NA
J: TRBJ1-2
CDR3: CASSLNILVGQGLINYGYTF

V: TRBV28
size: few
J: TRBJ2-3
CDR3: CASSFGVRTDTQYF

V: TRBV6-5
size: NA
J: TRBJ1-2
CDR3: CASSYSIGTGNTF

V: TRBV27
size: few
J: TRBJ2-2
CDR3: CASSLTGTGELFF

V: TRBV21-1
size: NA
J: TRBJ2-1
CDR3: CASSKRQGRPTEQFF